The clone carrying this T cell receptor beta chain was seen a handful of times. V was trimmed by 5 bases and J by 4 bases, leaving 12 bases between them. Germline V gene lookup returns CDR1 DFQATT and CDR2 SNEGSKA (reference sequence). The CDR3 has 12 amino acids. TCRdb called the reads again in MiXCR, with one record for every CDR3 protein. The table shows around 10,000 distinct CDR3 sequences, with over 15% occurring only once. The source of the sample is a study of liver allograft versus peripheral blood T cells. Study at large: Graft-liver T cell receptor repertoires were compared against recipient peripheral blood repertoires.

This sequence joins TRBV20-1 and TRBJ2-7; D is possibly TRBD1 (5 bases). This clonotype was sampled from a human patient who had a liver transplant. The graft donor may have given rise to some T cells. DNA for the CDR3: TGCAGTGCTTCCCCACAGGCTTACGAGCAGTACTTC. Amino acid sequence: CSASPQAYEQYF.